This TCR beta chain was obtained from a study of monozygotic twins with inflammatory bowel disease. Study-level points and caveats: The authors note that differing immunosuppressive treatments may have added variability to patient repertoires. The analysis failed to separate different T cell subtypes. Relative clonotype sharing with others was diminished in IBD patients versus healthy twins, particularly with disease activity. Lower TCRbeta diversity (inverse Simpson) was seen in IBD patients than in healthy co-twins.

This CDR3 has 16 residues. Germline CDR1 MNHEY, CDR2 SMNVEV (reference sequence). Reanalyzing the 5' RACE reads, TCRdb keeps one entry per CDR3 protein, without DNA. The sample's table shows about 160,000 distinct CDR3 sequences. On this clonotype itself: Its antigen is undetermined.

The chain uses TRBV27 and TRBJ2-2; TCRdb designates TRBD2, a call that cannot be tested without DNA. The sample taken for sequencing was blood. The clonotype comes from a human donor with ulcerative colitis or Crohn's disease, or a healthy co-twin of an affected twin (not recorded which). The CDR3 spells CASRRAGGPNTGELFF.